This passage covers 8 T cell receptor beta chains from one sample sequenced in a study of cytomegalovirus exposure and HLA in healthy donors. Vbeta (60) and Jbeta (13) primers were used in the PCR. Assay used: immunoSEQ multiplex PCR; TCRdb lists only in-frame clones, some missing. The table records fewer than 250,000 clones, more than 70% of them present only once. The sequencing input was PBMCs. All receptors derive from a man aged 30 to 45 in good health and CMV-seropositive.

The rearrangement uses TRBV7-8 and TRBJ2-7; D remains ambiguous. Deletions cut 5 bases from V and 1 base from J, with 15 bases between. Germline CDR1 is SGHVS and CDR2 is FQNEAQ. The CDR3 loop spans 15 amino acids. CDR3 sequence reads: CASSVEELSSYEQYF. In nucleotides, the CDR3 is TGTGCCAGCAGCGTCGAGGAGCTCTCTTCCTACGAGCAGTACTTC.

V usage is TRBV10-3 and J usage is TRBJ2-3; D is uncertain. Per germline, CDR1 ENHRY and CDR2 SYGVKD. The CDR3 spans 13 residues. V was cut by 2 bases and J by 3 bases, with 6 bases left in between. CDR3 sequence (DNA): TGTGCCATCAGTGAGCCCCGGACAGATACGCAGTATTTT. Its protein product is CAISEPRTDTQYF.

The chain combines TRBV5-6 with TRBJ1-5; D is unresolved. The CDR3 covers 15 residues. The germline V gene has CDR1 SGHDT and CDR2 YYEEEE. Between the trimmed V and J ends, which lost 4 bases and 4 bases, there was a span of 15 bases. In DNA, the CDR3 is TGTGCCAGCAGCCTTGCCGCGGCCCTGAATCAGCCCCAGCATTTT. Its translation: CASSLAAALNQPQHF.

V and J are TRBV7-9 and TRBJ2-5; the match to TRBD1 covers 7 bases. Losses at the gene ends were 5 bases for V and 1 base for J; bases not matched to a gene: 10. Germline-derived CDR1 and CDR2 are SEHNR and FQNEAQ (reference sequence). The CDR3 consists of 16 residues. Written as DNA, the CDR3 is TGTGCCAGCAGCCGGCTCACAGGGGACCGCCAAGAGACCCAGTACTTC. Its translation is CASSRLTGDRQETQYF.

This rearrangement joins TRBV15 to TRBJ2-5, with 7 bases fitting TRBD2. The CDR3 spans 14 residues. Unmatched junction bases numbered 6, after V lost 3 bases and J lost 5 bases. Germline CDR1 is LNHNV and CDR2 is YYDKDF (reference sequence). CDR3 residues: CATSRKLAPETQYF. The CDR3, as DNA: TGTGCCACCAGCAGGAAACTAGCGCCGGAGACCCAGTACTTC.

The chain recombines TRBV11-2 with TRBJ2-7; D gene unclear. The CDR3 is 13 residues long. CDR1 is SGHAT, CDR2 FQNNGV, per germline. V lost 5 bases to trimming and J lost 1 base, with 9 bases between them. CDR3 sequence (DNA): TGTGCCAGCAGCCAAGAAGCGTCCTACGAGCAGTACTTC. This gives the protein CASSQEASYEQYF.

CDR3 DNA: TGTGCCAGCAGCCCACAAACAGGGAAGGGGCCCTACGAGCAGTACTTC. This codes for CASSPQTGKGPYEQYF. The genes are TRBV13 and TRBJ2-7, with TRBD1 as a possible D gene (6 bases). Germline V gene data show CDR1 as PRHDT and CDR2 as FYEKMQ (reference sequence). Trimming shortened V by 5 bases and J by 2 bases, and 19 bases separated the two germline ends. The CDR3 loop spans 16 amino acids. Filled out from reference TRBV13 and TRBJ2-7, the complete variable domain reads AAGVIQSPRHLIKEKRETATLKCYPIPRHDTVYWYQQGPGQDPQFLISFYEKMQSDKGSIPDRFSAQQFSDYHSELNMSSLELGDSALYFCASSPQTGKGPYEQYFGPGTRLTVT.

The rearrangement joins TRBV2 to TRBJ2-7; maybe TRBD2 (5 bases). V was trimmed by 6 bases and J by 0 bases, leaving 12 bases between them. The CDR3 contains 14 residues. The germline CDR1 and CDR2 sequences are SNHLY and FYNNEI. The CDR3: CASRSGENSYEQYF. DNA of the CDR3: TGTGCCAGCAGGAGCGGAGAGAACTCCTACGAGCAGTACTTC.